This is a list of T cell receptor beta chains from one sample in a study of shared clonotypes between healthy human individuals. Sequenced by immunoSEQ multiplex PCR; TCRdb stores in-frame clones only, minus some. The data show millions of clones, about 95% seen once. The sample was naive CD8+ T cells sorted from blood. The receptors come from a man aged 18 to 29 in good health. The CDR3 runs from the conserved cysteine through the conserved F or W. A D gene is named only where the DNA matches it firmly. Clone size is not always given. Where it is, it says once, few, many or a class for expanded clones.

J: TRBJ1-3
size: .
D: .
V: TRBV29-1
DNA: TGCAGCGTTGCCCCTCAGGGATCTGGAAACACCATATATTTT
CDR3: CSVAPQGSGNTIYF

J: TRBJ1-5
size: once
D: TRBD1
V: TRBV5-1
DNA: TGCGCCAGCAGCTTTGGACAGGGTAATCAGCCCCAGCATTTT
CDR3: CASSFGQGNQPQHF

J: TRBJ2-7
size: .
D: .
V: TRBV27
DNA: TGTGCCAGCAGTCCGGGACGGGGCCCCTACGAGCAGTACTTC
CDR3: CASSPGRGPYEQYF

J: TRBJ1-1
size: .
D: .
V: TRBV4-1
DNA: TGCGCCAGCAGCCACTTGACACCGAACACTGAAGCTTTCTTT
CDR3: CASSHLTPNTEAFF

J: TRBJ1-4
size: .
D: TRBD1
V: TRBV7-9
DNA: TGTGCCAGCTCCCTAGGGGGCCTAAATGAAAAACTGTTTTTT
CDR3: CASSLGGLNEKLFF

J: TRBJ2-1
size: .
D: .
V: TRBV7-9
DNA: TGTGCCACCGCAGGGCCCTCCGGTTACAATGAGCAGTTCTTC
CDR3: CATAGPSGYNEQFF

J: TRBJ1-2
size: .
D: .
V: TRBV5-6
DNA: TGTGCCAGCAGCTGGAGGATCGGATCACCTAACTATGGCTACACCTTC
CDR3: CASSWRIGSPNYGYTF

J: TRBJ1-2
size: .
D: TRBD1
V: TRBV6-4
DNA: TGTGCCAGATCGGGACAGGGGGCCTATGGCTACACCTTC
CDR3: CARSGQGAYGYTF

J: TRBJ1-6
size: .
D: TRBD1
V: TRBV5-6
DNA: TGTGCCAGCAGCTTCGGACAGGGTGATTCACCCCTCCACTTT
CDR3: CASSFGQGDSPLHF

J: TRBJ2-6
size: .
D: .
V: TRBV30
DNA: TGTGCCTGGAGTCCTGGGGCCAACGTCCTGACTTTC
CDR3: CAWSPGANVLTF

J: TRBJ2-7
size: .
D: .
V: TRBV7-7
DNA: TGTGCTAGCAGCTTCTCCAGGGACTACGAGCAGTACTTC
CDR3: CASSFSRDYEQYF

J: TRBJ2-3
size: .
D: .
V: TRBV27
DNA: TGTGCCAGCAGTGTTGGGGGCACAGATACGCAGTATTTT
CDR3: CASSVGGTDTQYF

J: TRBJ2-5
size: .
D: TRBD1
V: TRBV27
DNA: TGTGCCAGCAGTTTATACGGGACAGGGGGAGAGACCCAGTACTTC
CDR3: CASSLYGTGGETQYF

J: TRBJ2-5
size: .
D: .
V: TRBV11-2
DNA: TGTGCCAGCAGCTTAGTGGTAGTAGGGGAAGAGACCCAGTACTTC
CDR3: CASSLVVVGEETQYF

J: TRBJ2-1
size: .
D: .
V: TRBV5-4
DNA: TGTGCCAGCAGCGGGGGAGGGGGATACAATGAGCAGTTCTTC
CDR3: CASSGGGGYNEQFF

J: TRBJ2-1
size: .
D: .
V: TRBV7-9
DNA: TGTGCCAGCAGCTTTGGATACAATGAGCAGTTCTTC
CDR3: CASSFGYNEQFF

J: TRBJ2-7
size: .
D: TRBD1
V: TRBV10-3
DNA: TGTGCCATCAGTCCGGGACAGGGGACCGACGAGCAGTACTTC
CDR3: CAISPGQGTDEQYF

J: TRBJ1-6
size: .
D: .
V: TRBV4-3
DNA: TGCGCCAGCAGCCTCGCGGCCGAACCGTATAATTCACCCCTCCACTTT
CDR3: CASSLAAEPYNSPLHF

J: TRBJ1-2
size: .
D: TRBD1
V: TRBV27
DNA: TGTGCCAGCAGTTTCTTCGGGGGACAGAACTTATATGGCTACACCTTC
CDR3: CASSFFGGQNLYGYTF

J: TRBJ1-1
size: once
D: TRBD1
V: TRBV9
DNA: TGTGCCAGCAGCGTAGCGCGGGACAGGGTGGACACTGAAGCTTTCTTT
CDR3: CASSVARDRVDTEAFF

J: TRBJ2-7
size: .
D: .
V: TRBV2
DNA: TGTGCCAGCAGTGAAGCGCTTCGGGGGTGGTCCTACGAGCAGTACTTC
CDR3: CASSEALRGWSYEQYF

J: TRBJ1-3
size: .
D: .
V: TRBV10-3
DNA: TGTGCCATCAGTGAGTCCGGGAGCTCTGGAAACACCATATATTTT
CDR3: CAISESGSSGNTIYF

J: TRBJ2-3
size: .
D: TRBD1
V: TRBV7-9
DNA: TGTGCCAGCAGCCCCCCCGGGACAGTCACAGATACGCAGTATTTT
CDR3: CASSPPGTVTDTQYF

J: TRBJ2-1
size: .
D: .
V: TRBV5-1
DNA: TGCGCCAGCAGCTTGGAAACGGGGCGGGATGAGCAGTTCTTC
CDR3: CASSLETGRDEQFF

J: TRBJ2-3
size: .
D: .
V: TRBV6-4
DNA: TGTGCCAGCAGTGACCGGTCCACAGATACGCAGTATTTT
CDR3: CASSDRSTDTQYF

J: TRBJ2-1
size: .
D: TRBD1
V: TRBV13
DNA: TGTGCCAGCAGCCCGGGACAGGGGGCCAACAATGAGCAGTTCTTC
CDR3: CASSPGQGANNEQFF

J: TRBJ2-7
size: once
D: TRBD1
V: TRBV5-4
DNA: TGTGCCAGCAGCTCAACAGGGGGCGGCGAGCAGTACTTC
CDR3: CASSSTGGGEQYF

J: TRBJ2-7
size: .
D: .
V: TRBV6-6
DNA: TGTGCCAGCAGAGACAATGGATACTCCTACGAGCAGTACTTC
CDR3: CASRDNGYSYEQYF

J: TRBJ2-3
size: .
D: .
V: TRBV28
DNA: TGTGCCAGCAGTTTCACCACAGATACGCAGTATTTT
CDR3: CASSFTTDTQYF

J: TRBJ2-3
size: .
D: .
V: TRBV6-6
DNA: TGTGCCAGCAATCAACGCGGCGTGGGGCCAGATACGCAGTATTTT
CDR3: CASNQRGVGPDTQYF

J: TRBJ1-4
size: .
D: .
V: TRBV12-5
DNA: TGTGCTAGTGGTTTGGTAGTAGCGTCAACTAATGAAAAACTGTTTTTT
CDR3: CASGLVVASTNEKLFF

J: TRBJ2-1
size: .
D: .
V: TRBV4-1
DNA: TGCGCCAGCAGCCAAGTAGGAGGTGGTTTGGGTGAGCAGTTCTTC
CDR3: CASSQVGGGLGEQFF

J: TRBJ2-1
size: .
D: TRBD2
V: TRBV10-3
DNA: TGTGCCATCAGTGAGTCTCGGGCTAGCGGGGACCACAATGAGCAGTTCTTC
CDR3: CAISESRASGDHNEQFF

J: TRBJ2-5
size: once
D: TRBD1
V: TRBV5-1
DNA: TGCGCCAGCAGCCCCGGACAGGGACAACGAGAGACCCAGTACTTC
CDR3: CASSPGQGQRETQYF

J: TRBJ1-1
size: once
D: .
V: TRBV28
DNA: TGTGCCAGCAACCCGGGTGGATTAGGGGCTTTCTTT
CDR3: CASNPGGLGAFF

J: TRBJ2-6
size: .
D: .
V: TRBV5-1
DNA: TGCGCCAGCAGCTTTTGGGGACTTTGGGACTCTGGGGCCAACGTCCTGACTTTC
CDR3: CASSFWGLWDSGANVLTF

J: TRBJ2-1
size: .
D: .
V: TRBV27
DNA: TGTGCCAGCAAAGTTACTCTACGGGGGAAAGACTACAATGAGCAGTTCTTC
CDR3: CASKVTLRGKDYNEQFF

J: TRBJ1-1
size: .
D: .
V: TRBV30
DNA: TGTGCCTGGAGTAGGGAGGGGGGGACTGAAGCTTTCTTT
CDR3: CAWSREGGTEAFF

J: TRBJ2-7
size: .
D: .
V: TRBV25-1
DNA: TGTGCCAGCAGTGAACTGGCTAGCTACGAGCAGTACTTC
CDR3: CASSELASYEQYF

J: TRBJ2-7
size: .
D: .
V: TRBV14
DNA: TGTGCCAGCAGCCAAGATAGCGAGGCGGCTGAGTACTTC
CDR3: CASSQDSEAAEYF

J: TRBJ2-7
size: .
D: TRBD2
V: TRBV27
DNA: TGTGCCAGCAGTCCCGGGGGGGAGCAGTACTTC
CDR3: CASSPGGEQYF

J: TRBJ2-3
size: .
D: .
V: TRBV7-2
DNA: TGTGCCAGCAGCTTAGTAGGGGTGGGGACAGATACGCAGTATTTT
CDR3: CASSLVGVGTDTQYF

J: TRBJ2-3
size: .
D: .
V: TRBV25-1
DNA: TGTGCCAGCAGTGAGCACACAGATACGCAGTATTTT
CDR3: CASSEHTDTQYF

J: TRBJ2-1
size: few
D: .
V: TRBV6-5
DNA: TGTGCCAGCAGTTACGAGGTTTCGGGCAATGAGCAGTTCTTC
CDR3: CASSYEVSGNEQFF

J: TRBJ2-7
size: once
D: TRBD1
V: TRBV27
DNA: TGTGCCAGCAGTTCCGGGACAGGGTGGTACGAGCAGTACTTC
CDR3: CASSSGTGWYEQYF

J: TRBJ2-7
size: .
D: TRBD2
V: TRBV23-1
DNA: TGCGCCAGCAGTCAATACGAGCGGGGGCCTCCCTACGAGCAGTACTTC
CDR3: CASSQYERGPPYEQYF

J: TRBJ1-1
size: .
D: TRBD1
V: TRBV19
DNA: TGTGCCAGTAGTATGGGACAGGGGCCTGAAGCTTTCTTT
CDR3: CASSMGQGPEAFF

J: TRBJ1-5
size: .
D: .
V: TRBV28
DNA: TGTGCCAGCAGTTTAGAGTGGGCCCCAAATCAGCCCCAGCATTTT
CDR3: CASSLEWAPNQPQHF

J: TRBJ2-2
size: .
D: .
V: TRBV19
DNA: TGTGCCAGTAGTTCTGGGTCGCCCGGGGAGCTGTTTTTT
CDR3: CASSSGSPGELFF